One sample yielded the 3 T cell receptor beta chains listed below, sequenced in a study of blood T cell repertoires in COVID-19. Some clones are missing from TCRdb's copy, which holds only in-frame ones; the method was immunoSEQ multiplex PCR. This table has about 250,000 clones, 80% to 90% appearing once. The material sequenced was PBMCs or T cells enriched from blood (not recorded which). All receptors come from a man between 40 and 49 years old who had recovered from COVID-19.

Worth noting for this clone: Its ends do not fully match the called genes, so a read error is possible. V gene TRBV30 combines with J gene TRBJ2-1; 8 bases map to TRBD2. The CDR3 has 11 amino acids. Per the germline V gene, CDR1 is GTSNPN and CDR2 is SVGIG (reference sequence). DNA of the CDR3: TGCGCGGGAGGCGGCAACAATGAGCAGTTCTTC. It encodes CAGGGNNEQFF.

The chain has TRBV30 and TRBJ2-6, with no clear D. Germline CDR1 is GTSNPN and CDR2 is SVGIG (reference sequence). V was clipped by 3 bases and J by 4 bases, with 10 bases between them. There are 14 residues in the CDR3. CDR3 amino acids: CAWSRDSGANVLTF. The DNA of the CDR3 is TGTGCCTGGAGCCGAGATTCGGGGGCCAACGTCCTGACTTTC. Full variable domain (missing parts from reference TRBV30 and TRBJ2-6): SQTIHQWPATLVQPVGSPLSLECTVEGTSNPNLYWYRQAAGRGLQLLFYSVGIGQISSEVPQNLSASRPQDRQFILSSKKLLLSDSGFYLCAWSRDSGANVLTFGAGSRLTVL.

This sequence joins TRBV27 and TRBJ1-1; D may be TRBD1 (5 bases). The germline gives CDR1 MNHEY, CDR2 SMNVEV (reference sequence). The length of the CDR3 is 11 residues. V was trimmed by 7 bases and J by 8 bases, leaving 11 bases between them. The DNA for the CDR3 is TGTGCCAGCACCTGGGCAGGGGAAGCTTTCTTT. Encoded protein: CASTWAGEAFF.